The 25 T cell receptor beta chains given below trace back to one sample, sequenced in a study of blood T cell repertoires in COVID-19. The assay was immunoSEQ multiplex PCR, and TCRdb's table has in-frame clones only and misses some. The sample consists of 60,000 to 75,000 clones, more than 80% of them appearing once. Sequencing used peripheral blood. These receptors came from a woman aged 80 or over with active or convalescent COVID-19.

DNA for the CDR3: TGTGCCAGCAGAGAGACGGGACAAAGTAATCAGCCCCAGCATTTT. Residues: CASRETGQSNQPQHF. V gene TRBV6-4 combines with J gene TRBJ1-5; a weak D match, TRBD1 (6 bases). There are 15 residues in the CDR3. Deletions cut 6 bases from V and 4 bases from J, with 16 bases between. Germline V lookup: CDR1 MRHNA, CDR2 SNTAGT.

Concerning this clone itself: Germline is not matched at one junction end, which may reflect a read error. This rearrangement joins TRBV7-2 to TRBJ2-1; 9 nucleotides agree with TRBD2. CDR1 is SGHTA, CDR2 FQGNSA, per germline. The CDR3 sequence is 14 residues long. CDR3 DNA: TGTGCCAGCAGCCTAGCGGGGCCCTACAATGAGCAGTTCTTC. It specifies CASSLAGPYNEQFF. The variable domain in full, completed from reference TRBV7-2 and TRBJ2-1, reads GAGVSQSPSNKVTEKGKDVELRCDPISGHTALYWYRQSLGQGLEFLIYFQGNSAPDKSGLPSDRFSAERTGGSVSTLTIQRTQQEDSAVYLCASSLAGPYNEQFFGPGTRLTVL.

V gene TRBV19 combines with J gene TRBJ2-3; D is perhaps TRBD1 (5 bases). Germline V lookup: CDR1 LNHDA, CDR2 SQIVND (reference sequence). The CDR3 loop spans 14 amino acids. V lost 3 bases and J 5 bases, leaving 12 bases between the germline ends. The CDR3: CASSISQGLDTQYF. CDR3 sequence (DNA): TGTGCCAGTAGTATTAGTCAGGGATTAGATACGCAGTATTTT.

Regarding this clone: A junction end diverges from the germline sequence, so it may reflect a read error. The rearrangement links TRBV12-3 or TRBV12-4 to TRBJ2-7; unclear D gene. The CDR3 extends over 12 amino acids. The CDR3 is CASSNPETHSHF. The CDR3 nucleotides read TGTGCCAGCAGCAACCCGGAGACCCACTCACACTTC.

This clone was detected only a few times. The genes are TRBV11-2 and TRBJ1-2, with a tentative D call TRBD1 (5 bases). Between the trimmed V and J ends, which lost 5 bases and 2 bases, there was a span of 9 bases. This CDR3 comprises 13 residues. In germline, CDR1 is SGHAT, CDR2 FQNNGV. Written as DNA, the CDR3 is TGTGCCAGCAGCCAGACAGAGAACTATGGCTACACCTTC. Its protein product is CASSQTENYGYTF.

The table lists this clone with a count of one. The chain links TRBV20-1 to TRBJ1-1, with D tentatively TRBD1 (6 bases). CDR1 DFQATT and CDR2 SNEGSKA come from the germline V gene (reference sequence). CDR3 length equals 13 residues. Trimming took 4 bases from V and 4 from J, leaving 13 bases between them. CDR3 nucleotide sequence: TGCAGTGCTATTGACAGGAGGATCACTGAAGCTTTCTTT. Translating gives CSAIDRRITEAFF.

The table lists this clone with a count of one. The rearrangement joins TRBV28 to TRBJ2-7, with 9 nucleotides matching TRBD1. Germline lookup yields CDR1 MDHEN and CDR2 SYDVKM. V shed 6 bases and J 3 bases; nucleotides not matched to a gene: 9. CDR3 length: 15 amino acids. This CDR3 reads CASRTTGGVSYEQYF. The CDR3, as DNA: TGTGCCAGCAGGACGACAGGGGGTGTGAGCTACGAGCAGTACTTC.

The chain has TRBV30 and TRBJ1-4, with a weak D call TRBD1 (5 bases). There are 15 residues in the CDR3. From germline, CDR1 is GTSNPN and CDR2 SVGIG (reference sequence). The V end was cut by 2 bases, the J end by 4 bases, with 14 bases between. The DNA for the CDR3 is TGTGCCTGGAGTCCCGGGGGAGCAAGTAATGAAAAACTGTTTTTT. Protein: CAWSPGGASNEKLFF.

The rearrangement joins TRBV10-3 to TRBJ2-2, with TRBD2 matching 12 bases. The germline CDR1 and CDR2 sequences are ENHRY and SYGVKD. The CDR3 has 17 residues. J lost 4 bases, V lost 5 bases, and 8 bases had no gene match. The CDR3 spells CAISPSGGAPSTGELFF. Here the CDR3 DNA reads TGTGCCATCAGTCCTAGCGGGGGGGCCCCGAGCACCGGGGAGCTGTTTTTT.

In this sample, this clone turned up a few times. The DNA of the CDR3 is TGCGCCAGCAGTGAGGGTTTCAGGGGTAGGGACACTGAAGCTTTCTTT. Protein product: CASSEGFRGRDTEAFF. The chain carries TRBV10-2 and TRBJ1-1, with D tentatively TRBD1 (6 bases). V lost 2 bases and J lost 3, with 16 bases in between. The CDR3 runs to 16 residues. CDR1 is WSHSY and CDR2 is SAAADI in the germline V gene.

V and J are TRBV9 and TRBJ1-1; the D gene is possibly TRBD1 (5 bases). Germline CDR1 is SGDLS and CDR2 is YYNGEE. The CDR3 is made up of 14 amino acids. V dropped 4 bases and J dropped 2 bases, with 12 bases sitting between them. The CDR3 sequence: CASSQIGHNTEAFF. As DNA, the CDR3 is TGTGCCAGCAGCCAAATCGGACACAACACTGAAGCTTTCTTT.

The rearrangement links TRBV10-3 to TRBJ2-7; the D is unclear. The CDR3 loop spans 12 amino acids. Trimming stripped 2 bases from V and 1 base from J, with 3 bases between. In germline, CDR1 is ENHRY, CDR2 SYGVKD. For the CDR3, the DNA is TGTGCCATCAGTGAGACTTCCTACGAGCAGTACTTC. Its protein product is CAISETSYEQYF.

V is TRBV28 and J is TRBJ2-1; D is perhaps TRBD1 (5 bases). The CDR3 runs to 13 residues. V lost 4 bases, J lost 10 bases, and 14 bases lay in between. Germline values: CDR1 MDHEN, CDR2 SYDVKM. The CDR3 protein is CASSYTGLHEQFF. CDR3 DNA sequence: TGTGCCAGCAGTTATACAGGCCTCCACGAGCAGTTCTTC.

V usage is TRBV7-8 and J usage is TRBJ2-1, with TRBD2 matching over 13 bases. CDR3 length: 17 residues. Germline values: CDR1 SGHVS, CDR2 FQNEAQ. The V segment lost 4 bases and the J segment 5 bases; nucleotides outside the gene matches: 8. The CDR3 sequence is CASSSFRGLAGDNEQFF. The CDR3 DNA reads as TGTGCCAGCAGCTCCTTTAGAGGACTAGCGGGGGACAATGAGCAGTTCTTC.

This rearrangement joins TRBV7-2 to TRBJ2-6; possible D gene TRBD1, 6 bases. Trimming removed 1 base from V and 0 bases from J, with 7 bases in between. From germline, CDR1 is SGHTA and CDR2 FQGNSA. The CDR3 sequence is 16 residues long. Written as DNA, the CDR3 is TGTGCCAGCAGCTTAGAAGGGGGCTCTGGGGCCAACGTCCTGACTTTC. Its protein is CASSLEGGSGANVLTF.

The DNA for the CDR3 is TGTGCCAGCGGAGAACAGGTAAATCAGCCCCAGCATTTT. Translating it yields CASGEQVNQPQHF. The J gene is TRBJ1-5, the V gene TRBV6-5, with D possibly being TRBD1 (5 bases). Germline assignment: CDR1 MNHEY and CDR2 SVGAGI. The CDR3 length is 13 residues. Trimming removed 8 bases from V and 4 bases from J, with 12 bases in between.

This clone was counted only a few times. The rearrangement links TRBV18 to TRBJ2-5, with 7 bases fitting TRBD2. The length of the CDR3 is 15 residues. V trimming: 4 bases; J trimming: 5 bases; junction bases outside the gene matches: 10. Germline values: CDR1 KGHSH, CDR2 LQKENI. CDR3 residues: CASSQRDSPRETQYF. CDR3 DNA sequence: TGTGCCAGCTCACAGCGGGACTCTCCAAGGGAGACCCAGTACTTC. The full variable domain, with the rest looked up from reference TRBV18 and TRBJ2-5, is NAGVMQNPRHLVRRRGQEARLRCSPMKGHSHVYWYRQLPEEGLKFMVYLQKENIIDESGMPKERFSAEFPKEGPSILRIQQVVRGDSAAYFCASSQRDSPRETQYFGPGTRLLVL.

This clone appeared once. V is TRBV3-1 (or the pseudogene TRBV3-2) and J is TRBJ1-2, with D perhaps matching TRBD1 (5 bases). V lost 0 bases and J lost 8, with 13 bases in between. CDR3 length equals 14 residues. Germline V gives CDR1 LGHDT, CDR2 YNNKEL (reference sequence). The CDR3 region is CASSQDSGEYGYTF. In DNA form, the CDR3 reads TGTGCCAGCAGCCAAGATTCGGGGGAGTACGGCTACACCTTC.

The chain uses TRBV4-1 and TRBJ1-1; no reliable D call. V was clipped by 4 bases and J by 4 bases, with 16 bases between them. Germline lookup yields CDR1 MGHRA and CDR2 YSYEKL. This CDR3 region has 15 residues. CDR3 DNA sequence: TGCGCCAGCAGCCGCGGGAGTGGGTGGGCCACTGAAGCTTTCTTT. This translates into CASSRGSGWATEAFF.

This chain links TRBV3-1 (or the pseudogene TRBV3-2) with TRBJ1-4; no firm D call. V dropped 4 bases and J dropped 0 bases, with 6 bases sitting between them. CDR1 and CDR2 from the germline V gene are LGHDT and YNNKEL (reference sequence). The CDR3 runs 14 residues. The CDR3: CASSRFATNEKLFF. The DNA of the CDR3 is TGTGCCAGCAGCCGTTTCGCAACTAATGAAAAACTGTTTTTT.

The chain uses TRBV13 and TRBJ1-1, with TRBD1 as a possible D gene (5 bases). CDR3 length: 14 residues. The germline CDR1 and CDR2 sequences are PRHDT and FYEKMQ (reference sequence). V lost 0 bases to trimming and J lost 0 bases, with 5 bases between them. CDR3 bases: TGTGCCAGCAGCTTAGGAGGGGTGAACACTGAAGCTTTCTTT. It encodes CASSLGGVNTEAFF.

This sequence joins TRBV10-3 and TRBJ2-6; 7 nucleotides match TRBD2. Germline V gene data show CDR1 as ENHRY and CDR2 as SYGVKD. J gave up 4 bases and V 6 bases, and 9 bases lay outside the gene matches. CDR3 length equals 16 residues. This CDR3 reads CAIRAREGSGANVLTF. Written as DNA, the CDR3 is TGTGCCATCAGGGCCAGGGAGGGTTCGGGGGCCAACGTCCTGACTTTC.

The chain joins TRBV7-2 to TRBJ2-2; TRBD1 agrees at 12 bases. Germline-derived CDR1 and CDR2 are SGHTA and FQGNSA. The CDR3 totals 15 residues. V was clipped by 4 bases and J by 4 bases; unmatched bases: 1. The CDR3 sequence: CASSWGQGATGELFF. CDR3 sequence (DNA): TGTGCCAGCAGCTGGGGACAGGGGGCCACCGGGGAGCTGTTTTTT.

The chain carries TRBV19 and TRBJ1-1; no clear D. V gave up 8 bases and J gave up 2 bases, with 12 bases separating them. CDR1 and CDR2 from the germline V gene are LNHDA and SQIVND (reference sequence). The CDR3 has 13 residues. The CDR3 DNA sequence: TGTGCCAGTTGGGCCGCCTTAAACACTGAAGCTTTCTTT. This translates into CASWAALNTEAFF.

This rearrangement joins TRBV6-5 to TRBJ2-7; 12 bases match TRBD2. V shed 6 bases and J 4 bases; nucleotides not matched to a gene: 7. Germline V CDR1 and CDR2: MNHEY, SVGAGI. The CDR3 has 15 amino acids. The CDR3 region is CASRYPSGGAYEQYF. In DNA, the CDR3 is TGTGCCAGCAGGTACCCTAGCGGGGGGGCTTACGAGCAGTACTTC.